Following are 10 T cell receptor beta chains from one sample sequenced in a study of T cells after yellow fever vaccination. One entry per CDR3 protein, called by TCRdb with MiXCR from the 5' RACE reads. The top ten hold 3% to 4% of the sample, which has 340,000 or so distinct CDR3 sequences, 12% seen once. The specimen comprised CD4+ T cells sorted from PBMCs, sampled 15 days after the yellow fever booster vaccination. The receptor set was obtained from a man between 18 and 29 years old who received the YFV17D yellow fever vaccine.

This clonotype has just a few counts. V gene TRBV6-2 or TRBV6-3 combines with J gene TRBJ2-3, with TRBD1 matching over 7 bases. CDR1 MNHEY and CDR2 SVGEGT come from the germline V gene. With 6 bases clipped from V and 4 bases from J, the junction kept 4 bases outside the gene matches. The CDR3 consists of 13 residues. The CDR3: CASRRQGPDTQYF. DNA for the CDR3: TGTGCCAGCAGACGACAGGGACCAGATACGCAGTATTTT.

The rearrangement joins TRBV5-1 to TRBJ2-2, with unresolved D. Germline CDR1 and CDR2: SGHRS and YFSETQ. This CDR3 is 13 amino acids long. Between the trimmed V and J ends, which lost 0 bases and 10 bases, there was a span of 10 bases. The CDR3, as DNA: TGCGCCAGCAGCTTGGGACGTGCGGCGGAGCTGTTTTTT. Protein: CASSLGRAAELFF. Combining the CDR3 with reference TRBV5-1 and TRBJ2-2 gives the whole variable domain KAGVTQTPRYLIKTRGQQVTLSCSPISGHRSVSWYQQTPGQGLQFLFEYFSETQRNKGNFPGRFSGRQFSNSRSEMNVSTLELGDSALYLCASSLGRAAELFFGEGSRLTVL.

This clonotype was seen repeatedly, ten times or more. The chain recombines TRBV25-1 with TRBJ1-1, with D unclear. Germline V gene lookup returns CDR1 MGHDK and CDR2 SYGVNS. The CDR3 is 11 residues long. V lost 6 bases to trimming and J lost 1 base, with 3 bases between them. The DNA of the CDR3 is TGTGCCAGCAGGCGGAACACTGAAGCTTTCTTT. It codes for CASRRNTEAFF.

CDR3: CASSPGTGRAETQYF. In DNA, the CDR3 is TGTGCCAGCTCACCTGGGACAGGGCGAGCCGAGACCCAGTACTTC. The V call is TRBV18, the J call TRBJ2-5; 9 nucleotides line up with TRBD1. Germline CDR1 KGHSH, CDR2 LQKENI. Trimming at V came to 3 bases and at J to 5 bases, leaving 7 bases not matched to a gene. CDR3 length: 15 amino acids.

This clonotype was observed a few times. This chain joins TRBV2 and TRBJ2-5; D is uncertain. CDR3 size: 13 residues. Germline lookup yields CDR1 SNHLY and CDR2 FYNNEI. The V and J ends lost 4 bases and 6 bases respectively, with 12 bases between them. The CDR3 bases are TGTGCCAGCAGTGGCGGTCAGATTCAGACCCAGTACTTC. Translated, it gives CASSGGQIQTQYF.

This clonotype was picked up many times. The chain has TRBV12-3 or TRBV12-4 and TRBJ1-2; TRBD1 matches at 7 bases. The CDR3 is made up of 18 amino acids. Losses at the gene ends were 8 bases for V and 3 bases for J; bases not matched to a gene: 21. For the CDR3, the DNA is TGTGCCAGCGGTCGGGATTGGCCAGTCAGGGGGAAGGACTATGGCTACACCTTC. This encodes CASGRDWPVRGKDYGYTF.

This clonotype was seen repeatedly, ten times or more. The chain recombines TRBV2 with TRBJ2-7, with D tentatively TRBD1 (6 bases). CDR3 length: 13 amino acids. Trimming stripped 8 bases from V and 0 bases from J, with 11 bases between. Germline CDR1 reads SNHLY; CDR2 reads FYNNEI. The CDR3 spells CASADRRSYEQYV. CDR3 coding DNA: TGTGCCAGCGCAGACAGGCGCTCCTACGAGCAGTACGTC.

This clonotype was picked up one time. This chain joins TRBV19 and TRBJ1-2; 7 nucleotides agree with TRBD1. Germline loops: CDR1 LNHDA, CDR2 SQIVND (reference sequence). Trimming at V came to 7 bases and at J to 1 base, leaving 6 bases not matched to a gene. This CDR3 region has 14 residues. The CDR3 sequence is CASIPTGLNYGYTF. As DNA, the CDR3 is TGTGCCAGTATTCCGACAGGGCTTAACTATGGCTACACCTTC.

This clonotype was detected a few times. DNA for the CDR3: TGTGCCAGCAGCGAAGGACAGGGTAATTCACCCCTCCACTTT. It specifies CASSEGQGNSPLHF. This sequence joins TRBV7-2 and TRBJ1-6; 8 positions match TRBD1. J was trimmed by 6 bases and V by 5 bases; bases with no gene match: 3. The CDR3 is 14 amino acids. Germline CDR1 is SGHTA and CDR2 is FQGNSA. The whole variable domain, filled in from reference TRBV7-2 and TRBJ1-6, reads GAGVSQSPSNKVTEKGKDVELRCDPISGHTALYWYRQSLGQGLEFLIYFQGNSAPDKSGLPSDRFSAERTGGSVSTLTIQRTQQEDSAVYLCASSEGQGNSPLHFGNGTRLTVT.

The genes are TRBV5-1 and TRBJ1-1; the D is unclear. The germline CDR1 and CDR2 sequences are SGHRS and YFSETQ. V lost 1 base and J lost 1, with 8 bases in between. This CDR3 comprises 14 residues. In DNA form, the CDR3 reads TGCGCCAGCAGCTTGAGTCAGAGGAACACTGAAGCTTTCTTT. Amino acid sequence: CASSLSQRNTEAFF. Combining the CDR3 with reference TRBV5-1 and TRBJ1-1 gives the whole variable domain KAGVTQTPRYLIKTRGQQVTLSCSPISGHRSVSWYQQTPGQGLQFLFEYFSETQRNKGNFPGRFSGRQFSNSRSEMNVSTLELGDSALYLCASSLSQRNTEAFFGQGTRLTVV.